Listed below are T cell receptor beta chains from one sample, sequenced in a study of human T cells and chemical hapten exposure. TCRdb re-called the RACE reads with MiXCR, one entry per CDR3 protein. The sample has 50,000 to 75,000 distinct CDR3 sequences, roughly 9.6% seen once; the top ten hold roughly 2%. This sample comprised whole blood, obtained in connection with sensitization to the hapten diphenylcyclopropenone (DPC). These TCRs come from a woman aged 25 to 45 with alopecia areata. Some clones in this sample may be carry-over from other donors' samples. CDR3s include the opening cysteine and the closing phenylalanine or tryptophan. The D gene is left open where the match is weak. Expanded clones get a size class; other rows say once, few or many, or leave the size out.

v_gene	d_gene	abundance	j_gene	CDR3aa	CDR3nt
TRBV7-9	.	few	TRBJ2-1	CASSSLAGHEQFF	TGTGCCAGCAGCTCTCTCGCGGGACATGAGCAGTTCTTC
TRBV18	TRBD2	.	TRBJ2-5	CASSPTSGVQETQYF	TGTGCCAGCTCACCGACTAGCGGAGTCCAAGAGACCCAGTACTTC
TRBV20-1	.	.	TRBJ2-5	CSASLVVQETQYF	TGCAGTGCTAGTCTAGTTGTCCAAGAGACCCAGTACTTC
TRBV9	.	many	TRBJ2-6	CASSPTVSGANVLTF	TGTGCCAGCAGCCCGACAGTCTCTGGGGCCAACGTCCTGACTTTC
TRBV6-6	.	few	TRBJ1-3	CASSYGEPRASGNTIYF	TGTGCCAGCAGTTACGGGGAGCCCCGGGCCTCTGGAAACACCATATATTTT
TRBV7-6	.	many	TRBJ2-5	CASSLLALGVETQYF	TGTGCCAGCAGCTTACTAGCCCTAGGTGTAGAGACCCAGTACTTC
TRBV7-9	TRBD1	.	TRBJ1-2	CASSPTQGAYGYTF	TGTGCCAGCAGCCCAACACAGGGGGCGTATGGCTACACCTTC
TRBV10-3	.	.	TRBJ2-1	CAIGPRSYNEQFF	TGTGCCATCGGACCGCGCTCCTACAATGAGCAGTTCTTC
TRBV5-6	TRBD2	.	TRBJ2-7	CASSLGGGTYEQYF	TGTGCCAGCAGCTTGGGCGGGGGTACGTACGAGCAGTACTTC
TRBV20-1	TRBD2	once	TRBJ2-2	CSARNFLAGAANTGELFF	TGCAGTGCTAGGAACTTTCTAGCGGGAGCCGCGAACACCGGGGAGCTGTTTTTT
TRBV14	.	few	TRBJ1-2	CASSQGGNYGYTF	TGTGCCAGCAGCCAAGGGGGGAACTATGGCTACACCTTC
TRBV3-1	.	many	TRBJ1-6	CASSPGAYNSPLHF	TGTGCCAGCAGCCCCGGCGCCTATAATTCACCCCTCCACTTT
TRBV18	.	many	TRBJ1-1	CASSSMASTLNTEAFF	TGTGCCAGCTCATCAATGGCCTCGACCTTGAACACTGAAGCTTTCTTT
TRBV24-1	.	.	TRBJ2-2	CATAGGGPTGELFF	TGTGCCACCGCCGGGGGAGGCCCCACCGGGGAGCTGTTTTTT
TRBV18	.	.	TRBJ1-6	CASSPQQGQGSPLHF	TGTGCCAGCTCACCACAGCAGGGCCAGGGATCACCCCTCCACTTT
TRBV6-6	TRBD2	.	TRBJ2-3	CASSAGLAGRTDTQYF	TGTGCCAGCAGTGCGGGACTAGCGGGACGCACAGATACGCAGTATTTT
TRBV4-1	.	medium-sized	TRBJ1-2	CASSPLARGIDGYTF	TGCGCCAGCAGCCCCCTAGCGAGGGGGATCGATGGCTACACCTTC
TRBV6-6	.	.	TRBJ1-6	CASSYRLQASGNSPLHF	TGTGCCAGCAGTTACCGCTTACAGGCGTCGGGCAATTCACCCCTCCACTTT
TRBV5-6	TRBD1	many	TRBJ1-3	CASSLPEDRVLGNTIYF	TGTGCCAGCAGCTTGCCAGAGGACAGGGTTCTGGGAAACACCATATATTTT
TRBV7-9	.	few	TRBJ2-5	CASSLSRREETQYF	TGTGCCAGCAGCTTATCCCGTCGGGAAGAGACCCAGTACTTC
TRBV29-1	TRBD1	.	TRBJ1-1	CSVEGTAKAFF	TGCAGCGTCGAAGGGACAGCGAAAGCTTTCTTT
TRBV7-2	TRBD1	many	TRBJ1-6	CASSVRMMGQRNSPLHF	TGTGCCAGCAGCGTCCGAATGATGGGACAGAGAAATTCACCCCTCCACTTT
TRBV12-3/TRBV12-4	.	.	TRBJ2-7	CASSLSGVRAYEQYF	TGTGCCAGCAGTTTATCAGGGGTCAGGGCCTACGAGCAGTACTTC
TRBV5-1	.	few	TRBJ2-5	CASSLVLAETQYF	TGCGCCAGCAGCTTGGTGCTAGCTGAGACCCAGTACTTC
TRBV3-1	.	once	TRBJ2-2	CASSYLSGELFF	TGTGCCAGCAGCTACCTCTCCGGGGAGCTGTTTTTT
TRBV24-1	.	many	TRBJ1-1	CATSDWGGSEAFF	TGTGCCACCAGTGATTGGGGGGGGAGTGAAGCTTTCTTT
TRBV7-6	TRBD2	few	TRBJ2-1	CASSSGGSGNEQFF	TGTGCCAGCAGCTCCGGGGGGTCGGGCAATGAGCAGTTCTTC
TRBV14	.	.	TRBJ2-5	CASSSFQETQYF	TGTGCCAGCAGCTCCTTCCAAGAGACCCAGTACTTC
TRBV4-2	TRBD1	.	TRBJ1-5	CASSQESRTGVFNQPQHF	TGTGCCAGCAGCCAAGAATCTCGAACAGGGGTTTTCAATCAGCCCCAGCATTTT
TRBV20-1	TRBD2	few	TRBJ2-7	CSANAGLLAGSSSYEQYF	TGCAGTGCTAATGCCGGGTTACTAGCGGGGTCCTCCTCCTACGAGCAGTACTTC
TRBV30	.	many	TRBJ1-3	CAWSVQQGIRNTIYF	TGTGCCTGGAGTGTACAACAGGGAATTCGAAACACCATATATTTT
TRBV6-1	.	.	TRBJ1-6	CASTMLADRNSPLHF	TGTGCCAGCACTATGCTGGCGGACAGAAATTCACCCCTCCACTTT
TRBV29-1	.	many	TRBJ2-3	CSVSRGRGDTQYF	TGCAGCGTATCCCGCGGGCGGGGAGATACGCAGTATTTT
TRBV3-1	.	many	TRBJ2-4	CASRPERLPIRAKNIQYF	TGTGCCAGCAGACCAGAAAGGCTCCCAATTAGGGCCAAAAACATTCAGTACTTC
TRBV5-4	.	many	TRBJ2-2	CASSPVEKTTGELFF	TGTGCCAGCAGCCCGGTAGAGAAGACAACCGGGGAGCTGTTTTTT
TRBV6-5	TRBD2	few	TRBJ2-7	CASRTTSGAYEQYF	TGTGCCAGCAGAACTACTAGCGGGGCCTACGAGCAGTACTTC
TRBV6-4	.	few	TRBJ1-2	CASSVKRGGGYTF	TGTGCCAGCAGTGTCAAGAGGGGAGGAGGCTACACCTTC
TRBV7-9	TRBD1	many	TRBJ1-2	CASSSGQAIEGYTF	TGTGCCAGCAGCTCCGGACAGGCCATAGAGGGCTACACCTTC
TRBV19	.	many	TRBJ1-5	CASRDPGDPFQHF	TGTGCCAGTAGGGACCCCGGGGACCCCTTCCAGCATTTT
TRBV5-5	TRBD1	many	TRBJ2-5	CASSPGTGLEETQYF	TGTGCCAGCAGCCCCGGGACAGGGTTGGAAGAGACCCAGTACTTC
TRBV20-1	.	many	TRBJ1-5	CSAEGGIKQPQHF	TGCAGTGCGGAGGGAGGTATTAAACAGCCCCAGCATTTT
TRBV5-4	TRBD2	few	TRBJ2-3	CASSFPGLAGTDTQYF	TGTGCCAGCAGCTTTCCGGGACTAGCGGGGACAGATACGCAGTATTTT
TRBV30	.	.	TRBJ2-7	CACTEAGMFGEQYF	TGTGCCTGTACCGAGGCAGGGATGTTCGGCGAGCAGTACTTC
TRBV20-1	TRBD2	few	TRBJ2-3	CSAETGRADTQYF	TGCAGTGCCGAGACCGGGAGGGCAGATACGCAGTATTTT
TRBV28	TRBD2	few	TRBJ2-7	CATKPGGSNYEQYF	TGTGCCACCAAGCCCGGCGGGAGTAACTACGAGCAGTACTTC
TRBV10-3	.	few	TRBJ1-5	CAIRGPGGNQPQHF	TGTGCCATCAGGGGGCCCGGCGGCAATCAGCCCCAGCATTTT
TRBV18	.	few	TRBJ2-3	CASSPFSWDTTSTDTQYF	TGTGCCAGCTCACCGTTCAGCTGGGACACGACTAGCACAGATACGCAGTATTTT
TRBV3-1	TRBD2	many	TRBJ2-7	CASSQTAGSYEQYF	TGTGCCAGCAGCCAGACAGCGGGATCCTACGAGCAGTACTTC
TRBV13	TRBD1	.	TRBJ2-7	CASSPTGQGAQAGAYEQYF	TGTGCCAGCAGCCCCACGGGACAGGGGGCACAAGCGGGGGCCTACGAGCAGTACTTC
TRBV20-1	TRBD2	.	TRBJ2-4	CSARRREGPQDIQYF	TGCAGTGCTAGACGCCGGGAGGGCCCTCAGGACATTCAGTACTTC
TRBV19	.	.	TRBJ2-3	CASSIDRTALTDTQYF	TGTGCCAGTAGTATAGATCGTACAGCTCTCACAGATACGCAGTATTTT
TRBV28	TRBD2	.	TRBJ2-1	CASSSTGLAGDREQFF	TGTGCCAGCAGTTCCACGGGACTAGCGGGAGATCGGGAGCAGTTCTTC
TRBV9	.	.	TRBJ1-3	CASSIGQTRLSGNTIYF	TGTGCCAGCAGCATCGGACAGACTAGGCTCTCTGGAAACACCATATATTTT
TRBV15	.	.	TRBJ1-1	CATSRAGSPRGFQAFF	TGTGCCACCAGCAGAGCCGGAAGCCCAAGGGGGTTCCAAGCTTTCTTT
TRBV3-1	.	few	TRBJ2-3	CASSQADTRGTQYF	TGTGCCAGCAGTCAGGCAGATACTAGGGGCACGCAGTATTTT
TRBV10-3	.	many	TRBJ1-2	CAISESLRSYTF	TGTGCCATCAGTGAGTCCCTCCGGAGCTACACCTTC
TRBV5-1	.	few	TRBJ1-5	CASSLVSGQPQHF	TGCGCCAGCAGCTTGGTTAGCGGTCAGCCCCAGCATTTT
TRBV20-1	.	few	TRBJ1-6	CSAREGGASFSSPLHF	TGCAGTGCTAGAGAAGGCGGAGCCTCCTTCAGCTCACCCCTCCACTTT